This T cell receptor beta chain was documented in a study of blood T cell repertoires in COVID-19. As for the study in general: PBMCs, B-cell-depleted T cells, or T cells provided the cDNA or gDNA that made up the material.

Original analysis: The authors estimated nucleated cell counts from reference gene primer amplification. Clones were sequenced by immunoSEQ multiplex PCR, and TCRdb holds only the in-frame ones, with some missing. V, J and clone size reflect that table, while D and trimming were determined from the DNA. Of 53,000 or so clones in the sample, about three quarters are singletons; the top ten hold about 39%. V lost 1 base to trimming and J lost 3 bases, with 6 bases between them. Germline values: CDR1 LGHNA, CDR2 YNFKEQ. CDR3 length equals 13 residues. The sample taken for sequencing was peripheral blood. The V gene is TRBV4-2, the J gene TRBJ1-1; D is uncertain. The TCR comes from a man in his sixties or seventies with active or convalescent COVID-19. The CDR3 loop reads CASSQVADTEAFF. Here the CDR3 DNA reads TGTGCCAGCAGCCAAGTTGCAGACACTGAAGCTTTCTTT.